The 4 T cell receptor beta chains below all came from one sample that was sequenced in a study of control samples from healthy donors and cancer patients. Some clones are missing from TCRdb's copy, which holds only in-frame ones; the method was immunoSEQ multiplex PCR. The sample has about 120,000 clones; about 90% are singletons. Sequences were obtained from blood. The receptors were sampled from a man aged 60 to 69 in good health.

The gene calls are TRBV14 and TRBJ1-1, with D perhaps matching TRBD1 (6 bases). Germline CDR1 SGHDN, CDR2 FVKESK. This CDR3 spans 14 amino acids. V was shortened by 5 bases and J by 1 base, with 11 bases between the two germline ends. Here the CDR3 reads CASSTQTGNTEAFF. In DNA form, the CDR3 reads TGTGCCAGCAGCACCCAGACAGGGAACACTGAAGCTTTCTTT.

This chain connects TRBV19 to TRBJ1-5; D may be TRBD1 (5 bases). Germline V gives CDR1 LNHDA, CDR2 SQIVND (reference sequence). V was trimmed by 3 bases and J by 7 bases, leaving 16 bases between them. The CDR3 spans 15 residues. This CDR3 reads CASSITGDPSQPQHF. DNA of the CDR3: TGTGCCAGTAGTATTACGGGGGATCCAAGCCAGCCCCAGCATTTT. The whole variable domain, filled in from reference TRBV19 and TRBJ1-5, reads DGGITQSPKYLFRKEGQNVTLSCEQNLNHDAMYWYRQDPGQGLRLIYYSQIVNDFQKGDIAEGYSVSREKKESFPLTVTSAQKNPTAFYLCASSITGDPSQPQHFGDGTRLSIL.

V usage is TRBV20-1 and J usage is TRBJ1-1; D unclear. Trimming left V 3 bases short and J 2 bases short, with 13 bases between. Germline CDR1 reads DFQATT; CDR2 reads SNEGSKA (reference sequence). The length of the CDR3 is 14 residues. CDR3 region: CSASIQSINTEAFF. The CDR3 region has the DNA TGCAGTGCTAGTATCCAAAGCATCAACACTGAAGCTTTCTTT.

The chain employs TRBV11-2 and TRBJ2-7; D call uncertain. The germline V gene encodes CDR1 SGHAT and CDR2 FQNNGV. The CDR3 is 14 amino acids. The V end lost 2 bases, the J end lost 2 bases, and 10 bases lay between the germline ends. The CDR3 protein is CASSLFLDTYEQYF. The CDR3 DNA reads TGTGCCAGCAGCTTATTTCTTGATACCTACGAGCAGTACTTC.